The clone carrying this T cell receptor (beta chain) was seen more than once but under ten times. The sample is drawn from a study of cytomegalovirus exposure and HLA in healthy donors. On the study more broadly: Around 180 million T cells yielded 100 million to 130 million unique TCR beta sequences, as an earlier analysis found.

This CDR3 has 12 amino acids. Germline V CDR1 and CDR2: SEHNR, FQNEAQ (reference sequence). The V end was cut by 1 base, the J end by 8 bases, with 8 bases between. PCR primers comprised 60 Vbeta and 13 Jbeta primers. Data came from immunoSEQ multiplex PCR; TCRdb stores just in-frame clones and leaves some out. The sample shows fewer than 250,000 clones, approximately 80% of them seen only once. This sequence originates from a male donor in good health and CMV-seronegative. Sample: PBMCs. V and J are TRBV7-9 and TRBJ1-2, with D maybe TRBD1 (5 bases). The CDR3 sequence is CASSLEQGGYTF. The CDR3 nucleotides are TGTGCCAGCAGCTTAGAGCAGGGCGGCTACACCTTC.